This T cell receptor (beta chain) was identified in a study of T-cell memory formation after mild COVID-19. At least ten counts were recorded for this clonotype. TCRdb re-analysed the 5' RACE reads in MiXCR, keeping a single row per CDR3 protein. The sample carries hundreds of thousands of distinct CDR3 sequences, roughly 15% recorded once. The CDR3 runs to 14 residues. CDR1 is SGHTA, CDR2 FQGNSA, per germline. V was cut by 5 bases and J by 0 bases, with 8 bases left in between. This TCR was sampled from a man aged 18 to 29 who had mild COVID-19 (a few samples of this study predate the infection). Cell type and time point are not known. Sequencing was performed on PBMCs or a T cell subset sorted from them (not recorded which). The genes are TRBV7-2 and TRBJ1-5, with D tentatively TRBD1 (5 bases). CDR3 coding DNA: TGTGCCAGCAGCGACAGCTATAGCAATCAGCCCCAGCATTTT. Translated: CASSDSYSNQPQHF.